The rows below give T cell receptor beta chains drawn from one sample of a study of T cells after yellow fever vaccination. TCRdb re-analysed the 5' RACE reads in MiXCR, keeping a single row per CDR3 protein. The data show about 170,000 distinct CDR3 sequences, approximately 11% seen once. Here the sequenced sample was CD8+ T cells sorted from PBMCs, taken 15 days after the yellow fever booster vaccination. The receptors here all came from a man aged 18 to 30 who received the YFV17D yellow fever vaccine. Both conserved end residues are part of each CDR3. A D gene is named only where the DNA matches it firmly. Clone size is stated in some rows and not others, as once, few, many or a class when expanded.

CDR3	DNA	J	D	size	V
CASSSTSGTQYF	TGTGCCAGCAGTTCGACCTCAGGGACCCAGTACTTC	TRBJ2-5	.	.	TRBV12-3/TRBV12-4
CAWSITQGSEAFF	TGTGCCTGGAGTATAACCCAGGGTTCTGAAGCTTTCTTT	TRBJ1-1	.	.	TRBV30
CASSFGRGSYNEQFF	TGTGCCAGCAGTTTTGGTCGGGGGTCCTACAATGAGCAGTTCTTC	TRBJ2-1	.	.	TRBV28
CASTRTGMGQMNTEAFF	TGTGCCAGCACCAGAACGGGGATGGGACAGATGAACACTGAAGCTTTCTTT	TRBJ1-1	TRBD1	few	TRBV3-1
CASRRDSALGPLHF	TGTGCCAGCAGACGGGACAGTGCCCTCGGGCCCCTCCACTTT	TRBJ1-6	TRBD1	many	TRBV6-2/TRBV6-3
CASSLVWQGNDEQFF	TGCGCCAGCAGCTTGGTATGGCAGGGGAACGATGAGCAGTTCTTC	TRBJ2-1	.	many	TRBV5-1
CASSPVGGSRTGELFF	TGTGCCAGCAGCCCGGTCGGGGGTTCGAGGACCGGGGAGCTGTTTTTT	TRBJ2-2	.	few	TRBV7-9
CASSPRTGSNEQFF	TGTGCCAGCAGCCCTCGGACAGGGTCCAATGAGCAGTTCTTC	TRBJ2-1	TRBD1	few	TRBV6-5
CASSLGIPTAGYNEQFF	TGCGCCAGCAGCTTGGGGATCCCGACCGCCGGTTACAATGAGCAGTTCTTC	TRBJ2-1	.	many	TRBV5-1
CSARDGSPLHF	TGCAGTGCTAGAGATGGGTCACCCCTCCACTTT	TRBJ1-6	.	few	TRBV20-1
CASSQDSPPWETQYF	TGCGCCAGCAGCCAAGATTCCCCTCCGTGGGAGACCCAGTACTTC	TRBJ2-5	.	.	TRBV4-3
CSARAENTIYF	TGCAGTGCTAGAGCAGAAAACACCATATATTTT	TRBJ1-3	.	.	TRBV20-1
CASSQDPQGGILDTQYF	TGCGCCAGCAGCCAAGATCCGCAGGGCGGTATATTAGATACGCAGTATTTT	TRBJ2-3	.	.	TRBV4-1
CSVEEGDGANVLTF	TGCAGCGTTGAAGAGGGGGACGGGGCCAACGTCCTGACTTTC	TRBJ2-6	.	.	TRBV29-1
CASSQAGQYNEQFF	TGCGCCAGCAGCCAAGCGGGACAGTACAATGAGCAGTTCTTC	TRBJ2-1	TRBD1	few	TRBV4-1
CASSPWTSGGASSTDTQYF	TGTGCTAGCAGCCCCTGGACTAGCGGGGGGGCTTCTAGCACAGATACGCAGTATTTT	TRBJ2-3	TRBD2	.	TRBV7-7
CASSQTVAETQYF	TGTGCCAGCAGCCAGACAGTAGCCGAGACCCAGTACTTC	TRBJ2-5	.	.	TRBV7-9
CASSPGPHNEQFF	TGTGCCAGCAGCCCGGGACCCCACAATGAGCAGTTCTTC	TRBJ2-1	.	.	TRBV7-9
CASSEQAGTLEAFF	TGTGCCAGCAGTGAGCAGGCAGGGACCCTTGAAGCTTTCTTT	TRBJ1-1	.	.	TRBV2
CASARQGYGETEAFF	TGTGCCAGTGCAAGACAGGGGTATGGAGAGACTGAAGCTTTCTTT	TRBJ1-1	TRBD1	few	TRBV19
CASSSDREDTEQFF	TGTGCCAGCAGCTCCGACAGGGAGGACACTGAGCAGTTCTTC	TRBJ2-1	.	.	TRBV7-9
CASSWRGGNEQFF	TGCGCCAGCAGCTGGAGGGGAGGCAATGAGCAGTTCTTC	TRBJ2-1	.	.	TRBV5-1
CASSYSMRQPQHF	TGTGCCAGCAGTTACTCGATGCGACAGCCCCAGCATTTT	TRBJ1-5	.	.	TRBV6-5
CASSFTRGVSDTQYF	TGCGCCAGCAGCTTCACAAGGGGTGTCTCAGATACGCAGTATTTT	TRBJ2-3	.	many	TRBV5-1
CASSLGQGSNQPQHF	TGTGCCAGCAGCCTTGGACAGGGAAGCAATCAGCCCCAGCATTTT	TRBJ1-5	TRBD1	many	TRBV6-5
CASSQEWGIRNEQFF	TGTGCCAGCAGCCAAGAATGGGGGATCCGCAATGAGCAGTTCTTC	TRBJ2-1	.	.	TRBV3-1
CASNPTGGTGANVLTF	TGTGCCAGCAACCCCACCGGGGGGACTGGGGCCAACGTCCTGACTTTC	TRBJ2-6	TRBD2	.	TRBV11-1
CASSLKPAMNEQFF	TGTGCCAGCAGCTTAAAGCCCGCGATGAATGAGCAGTTCTTC	TRBJ2-1	.	few	TRBV7-2
CASSWGREAFF	TGTGCCAGCAGCTGGGGGAGGGAAGCTTTCTTT	TRBJ1-1	.	.	TRBV11-2
CSARPAVNNEQFF	TGCAGTGCTAGACCGGCGGTTAACAATGAGCAGTTCTTC	TRBJ2-1	.	.	TRBV20-1
CASSYSNTNQPQHF	TGTGCCAGCAGTTACTCGAACACCAATCAGCCCCAGCATTTT	TRBJ1-5	.	many	TRBV6-5
CASKYRQGAKDTQYF	TGTGCCAGCAAGTACCGACAGGGGGCCAAAGATACGCAGTATTTT	TRBJ2-3	TRBD1	few	TRBV2
CASRTGAQETQYF	TGCGCCAGCAGGACAGGGGCCCAAGAGACCCAGTACTTC	TRBJ2-5	TRBD1	many	TRBV5-1
CASSELRDRVTEAFF	TGTGCCAGCAGCGAACTCCGGGACAGGGTCACTGAAGCTTTCTTT	TRBJ1-1	TRBD1	.	TRBV28
CASSPPGQGLHTIYF	TGCGCCAGCAGCCCTCCGGGACAGGGGTTGCACACCATATATTTT	TRBJ1-3	TRBD1	few	TRBV4-1
CASSSFIAGGPSYNEQFF	TGCGCCAGCAGCTCGTTTATAGCGGGGGGTCCTTCCTACAATGAGCAGTTCTTC	TRBJ2-1	TRBD2	few	TRBV5-1
CATSDLTSDTQYF	TGTGCCACCAGTGACCTTACTTCAGATACGCAGTATTTT	TRBJ2-3	.	few	TRBV24-1
CASSIAGLGGNSPLHF	TGTGCCAGTAGTATAGCCGGCCTGGGAGGGAATTCACCCCTCCACTTT	TRBJ1-6	.	.	TRBV19
CASSSGTFLGDTQYF	TGTGCCAGCAGCTCTGGGACTTTCCTGGGGGATACGCAGTATTTT	TRBJ2-3	.	few	TRBV7-8
CASSLGVSAGEQYF	TGTGCCAGCAGCTTGGGGGTCTCCGCGGGGGAGCAGTACTTC	TRBJ2-7	.	many	TRBV5-4
CASSQTVTYEQYF	TGTGCCAGTAGTCAGACAGTTACCTACGAGCAGTACTTC	TRBJ2-7	.	.	TRBV19
CASSRGAWDTQYF	TGTGCCAGCAGTCGGGGGGCGTGGGATACGCAGTATTTT	TRBJ2-3	.	few	TRBV12-3/TRBV12-4
CASSRGTGGTRPQHF	TGCGCCAGCAGCCGAGGGACAGGGGGTACTCGGCCCCAGCATTTT	TRBJ1-5	TRBD1	.	TRBV4-1
CSASLVRTGANEQFF	TGCAGTGCTAGCCTGGTCCGGACAGGGGCAAATGAGCAGTTCTTC	TRBJ2-1	TRBD1	.	TRBV20-1
CASCTQGPEKVQFF	TGTGCCAGCTGTACGCAAGGCCCGGAGAAGGTGCAGTTCTTC	TRBJ2-1	.	.	TRBV12-3/TRBV12-4
CATRRGTGELFF	TGTGCCACTAGACGAGGGACCGGGGAGCTGTTTTTT	TRBJ2-2	.	few	TRBV6-2/TRBV6-3
CASSLLAGAFEAPDTQYF	TGTGCCAGCAGCTTACTAGCGGGGGCCTTCGAGGCCCCAGATACGCAGTATTTT	TRBJ2-3	TRBD2	many	TRBV7-6
CASSLRSGESETQYF	TGTGCCAGCTCCTTAAGGTCGGGGGAGTCAGAGACCCAGTACTTC	TRBJ2-5	.	many	TRBV7-6